These 27 T cell receptor beta chains share one sample of origin, sequenced in a study of vaccination and CD4 T cells after COVID-19. The Oncomine TCR Beta short-read assay sequenced DNA from cultured CD4+ T cells. One entry per CDR3 protein, called by TCRdb with MiXCR from the PCR reads. This table holds some 22,000 distinct CDR3 sequences, less than 80% found once. The antigens of these receptors remain unknown. The treatment denotes: roughly 10-day PBMC culture with coronavirus spike peptide pools or control peptides (ViraFEST assay). Sequences were derived from CD4+ T cells from blood, cultured in vitro, sampled before SARS-CoV-2 vaccination. These receptors were obtained from a human donor who received a COVID-19 vaccine.

The J gene is TRBJ1-2, the V gene TRBV19, with 10 bases fitting TRBD1. The CDR3 is 14 amino acids. Germline assignment: CDR1 LNHDA and CDR2 SQIVND (reference sequence). The ends lost 4 bases at V and 4 bases at J; junction bases unmatched: 3. CDR3 coding DNA: TGTGCCAGTAGTACAGGGACAGGGGCCTATGGCTACACCTTC. Its protein is CASSTGTGAYGYTF.

The chain is built from TRBV7-9 and TRBJ1-3; D is uncertain. Germline V gene sequence: CDR1 SEHNR, CDR2 FQNEAQ (reference sequence). The CDR3 covers 16 residues. V dropped 6 bases and J dropped 0 bases, with 15 bases sitting between them. CDR3 protein: CASRPDGRHSGNTIYF. Here the CDR3 DNA reads TGTGCCAGCAGACCAGACGGCCGGCACTCTGGAAACACCATATATTTT.

The chain joins TRBV7-9 to TRBJ2-5; D gene uncertain. Germline V gives CDR1 SEHNR, CDR2 FQNEAQ (reference sequence). The CDR3 has 12 residues. Trimming left V 3 bases short and J 5 bases short, with 7 bases between. Here the CDR3 DNA reads TGTGCCAGCAGCTTCGGGTCGGAGACCCAGTACTTC. Amino acids: CASSFGSETQYF.

In its sample, this clonotype was seen a few times. The chain recombines TRBV20-1 with TRBJ1-1; no clear D. Germline-derived CDR1 and CDR2 are DFQATT and SNEGSKA (reference sequence). Trimming removed 0 bases from V and 7 bases from J, with 15 bases in between. The CDR3 is 14 residues long. CDR3 sequence (DNA): TGCAGTGCTAGAGAACTCTTCAAGATTGGTGAAGCTTTCTTT. The encoded protein is CSARELFKIGEAFF.

The V call is TRBV29-1, the J call TRBJ2-5; D may match TRBD1 or TRBD2 (6 bases each). Trimming stripped 4 bases from V and 3 bases from J, with 9 bases between. There are 12 residues in the CDR3. The germline gives CDR1 SQVTM, CDR2 ANQGSEA. CDR3 residues: CSVVRGEETQYF. In nucleotides, the CDR3 is TGCAGCGTTGTAAGGGGGGAAGAGACCCAGTACTTC.

This chain uses TRBV7-7 with TRBJ1-1, with D maybe TRBD1 (5 bases). CDR1 is SSHAT and CDR2 is FNYEAQ in the germline V gene (reference sequence). CDR3 length: 14 amino acids. V was cut by 5 bases and J by 8 bases, with 18 bases left in between. The CDR3: CASSPQAGDSEAFF. CDR3 DNA: TGTGCCAGCAGCCCCCAGGCGGGAGACAGCGAAGCTTTCTTT.

This clonotype has more than one count but fewer than ten. The chain uses TRBV7-8 and TRBJ1-2; tentative D call: TRBD1 (5 bases). V was trimmed by 1 base and J by 7 bases, leaving 13 bases between them. The CDR3 length is 14 residues. Looked up from germline, CDR1 is SGHVS and CDR2 is FQNEAQ. The DNA of the CDR3 is TGTGCCAGCAGCTTAGTTAGGCAGGGCAGTGGCTACACCTTC. It specifies CASSLVRQGSGYTF.

This clonotype was observed a single time. The chain is built from TRBV19 and TRBJ2-4, with a possible D match to TRBD1 (6 bases). V shed 4 bases and J shed 7 bases, with 14 bases lying between them. In germline, CDR1 is LNHDA, CDR2 SQIVND (reference sequence). The CDR3 runs to 14 residues. The CDR3 protein is CASSRTDQVNIQYF. As DNA, the CDR3 is TGTGCCAGTAGTAGGACAGACCAGGTGAACATTCAGTACTTC.

This clonotype was observed a few times. CDR3 DNA sequence: TGTGCCAGCAGCCAGCAGACTAACGGCTACACCTTC. Translated: CASSQQTNGYTF. The chain has TRBV7-9 and TRBJ1-2; D call uncertain. The CDR3 covers 12 residues. Trimming cost V 5 bases and J 8 bases, with 12 bases left between them. Germline V gene data show CDR1 as SEHNR and CDR2 as FQNEAQ (reference sequence). Together with reference TRBV7-9 and TRBJ1-2, the CDR3 gives the full variable domain: DTGVSQNPRHKITKRGQNVTFRCDPISEHNRLYWYRQTLGQGPEFLTYFQNEAQLEKSRLLSDRFSAERPKGSFSTLEIQRTEQGDSAMYLCASSQQTNGYTFGSGTRLTVV.

The rearrangement uses TRBV6-2 or TRBV6-3 and TRBJ2-1, with TRBD1 matching over 9 bases. There are 16 residues in the CDR3. J lost 7 bases, V lost 6 bases, and 13 bases had no gene match. CDR1 is MNHEY, CDR2 SVGEGT, per germline. CDR3 in DNA: TGTGCCAGCAGAGACCCCGGGACAGGGCAAGGGAATGAGCAGTTCTTC. Encoded protein: CASRDPGTGQGNEQFF.

The chain is built from TRBV6-5 and TRBJ1-5; 11 bases line up with TRBD1. The V gene's germline CDR1 is MNHEY and CDR2 SVGAGI. V lost 4 bases, J lost 4 bases, and 3 bases stayed unmatched. The CDR3 contains 15 residues. CDR3 sequence reads: CASSSGTGGNQPQHF. The CDR3 DNA sequence: TGTGCCAGCAGTTCCGGGACAGGGGGAAATCAGCCCCAGCATTTT.

This chain joins TRBV19 and TRBJ2-2, with D perhaps matching TRBD1 (6 bases). Trimming shortened V by 6 bases and J by 4 bases, and 24 bases separated the two germline ends. The germline V gene has CDR1 LNHDA and CDR2 SQIVND (reference sequence). This CDR3 has 18 amino acids. The CDR3 nucleotides are TGTGCCAGTAGCCAAGAACGCCGTAGGGACACGAGCACCGGGGAGCTGTTTTTT. Residues: CASSQERRRDTSTGELFF.

The V and J genes are TRBV7-2 and TRBJ2-5; 7 positions match TRBD1. CDR3 length: 16 residues. Germline CDR1 and CDR2: SGHTA and FQGNSA. Trimming cost V 3 bases and J 2 bases; bases outside gene matches: 9. The CDR3 region has the DNA TGTGCCAGCAGCTTGGCCCTTGGCAGGGGGCAAGAGACCCAGTACTTC. This gives the protein CASSLALGRGQETQYF.

This chain links TRBV19 with TRBJ2-1, with 9 positions matching TRBD2. V dropped 5 bases and J dropped 8; count of bases not matched to a gene: 7. The CDR3 consists of 14 residues. Germline CDR1 and CDR2: LNHDA and SQIVND (reference sequence). Here the CDR3 reads CASSPSGERDEQFF. The CDR3 region has the DNA TGTGCCAGTAGTCCTAGCGGGGAGAGGGATGAGCAGTTCTTC.

The J gene is TRBJ1-3, the V gene TRBV7-2; possible D gene TRBD1, 6 bases. Trimming removed 4 bases at V and 0 bases at J, with 10 bases between. From germline, CDR1 is SGHTA and CDR2 FQGNSA. CDR3 length: 15 residues. CDR3: CASSSRGNSGNTIYF. CDR3 DNA sequence: TGTGCCAGCAGCTCCAGGGGAAACTCTGGAAACACCATATATTTT. Full variable domain (remainder filled in from reference TRBV7-2 and TRBJ1-3): GAGVSQSPSNKVTEKGKDVELRCDPISGHTALYWYRQSLGQGLEFLIYFQGNSAPDKSGLPSDRFSAERTGGSVSTLTIQRTQQEDSAVYLCASSSRGNSGNTIYFGEGSWLTVV.

This chain connects TRBV6-1 to TRBJ2-5; no reliable D call. V lost 5 bases and J lost 4, with 14 bases in between. Looked up from germline, CDR1 is MNHNS and CDR2 is SASEGT. The CDR3 contains 14 residues. The CDR3 DNA sequence: TGTGCCAGCAGTATTGCGGCGGCCCGAGAGACCCAGTACTTC. Translation: CASSIAAARETQYF.

This chain joins TRBV30 and TRBJ2-5; D might be TRBD2 (7 bases). The germline V and J ends were trimmed by 1 base and 2 bases, with 11 bases remaining between them. This CDR3 has 14 amino acids. Germline V CDR1 and CDR2: GTSNPN, SVGIG (reference sequence). The CDR3 here is CAWSARGGQETQYF. The CDR3 coding sequence is TGTGCCTGGAGTGCAAGGGGGGGTCAAGAGACCCAGTACTTC.

The chain joins TRBV20-1 to TRBJ1-2, with TRBD1 as a possible D gene (6 bases). V was pared by 5 bases and J by 8 bases, with 12 bases between. Germline V CDR1 and CDR2: DFQATT, SNEGSKA (reference sequence). This CDR3 spans 11 amino acids. The CDR3: CSAADRGGYTF. The DNA for the CDR3 is TGCAGTGCTGCGGACAGAGGAGGCTACACCTTC.

In its sample, this clonotype was seen a few times. This chain connects TRBV7-8 to TRBJ1-2; 9 nucleotides match TRBD1. The CDR3 runs to 14 residues. After removal of 4 bases from V and 8 bases from J, the junction contained 8 bases not matched to a gene. CDR1 and CDR2 (germline): SGHVS, FQNEAQ. The CDR3 protein is CASSWDRVVLGYTF. The CDR3 DNA reads as TGTGCCAGCAGCTGGGACAGGGTGGTACTCGGCTACACCTTC.

The chain combines TRBV25-1 with TRBJ1-6; no reliable D call. This CDR3 region has 13 residues. CDR1 MGHDK and CDR2 SYGVNS come from the germline V gene. Trimming shortened V by 7 bases and J by 7 bases, and 11 bases separated the two germline ends. The CDR3 loop is CASKGGPNSPLHF. The CDR3 nucleotides read TGTGCCAGCAAGGGCGGACCCAATTCACCCCTCCACTTT.

This sequence joins TRBV7-2 and TRBJ2-5; 11 nucleotides agree with TRBD1. Germline assignment: CDR1 SGHTA and CDR2 FQGNSA. The CDR3 has 17 amino acids. Trimming removed 5 bases from V and 5 bases from J; junction bases left unmatched: 13. For the CDR3, the DNA is TGTGCCAGCAGCCCGCCGACAGGACAGGGGGCCTCGGAGACCCAGTACTTC. It encodes CASSPPTGQGASETQYF.

Notes on this clonotype: The CDR3 carries no conserved terminal phenylalanine or tryptophan, so it likely arises from a read error. The chain uses TRBV5-6 and TRBJ1-1, with D possibly TRBD1 on 6 matching bases. The CDR3 runs to 18 residues. Germline CDR1 and CDR2: SGHDT and YYEEEE. Between the trimmed V and J ends, which lost 7 bases and 0 bases, there was a span of 25 bases. The CDR3 DNA reads as TGTGCCAGCTCCCCCAAGGGGGTGGGAGTATTACTGAACACTGAAGCTTTCTCT. It specifies CASSPKGVGVLLNTEAFS.

This clonotype has a handful of counts. This chain connects TRBV6-1 to TRBJ1-2; D possibly corresponds to TRBD1 (5 bases). V lost 6 bases and J 3 bases, leaving 14 bases between the germline ends. CDR3 length: 14 amino acids. Germline values: CDR1 MNHNS, CDR2 SASEGT. The DNA of the CDR3 is TGTGCCAGCAGACGAACCGGGACCCACTATGGCTACACCTTC. Translated: CASRRTGTHYGYTF.

The chain employs TRBV7-9 and TRBJ1-6, with D unclear. V lost 5 bases and J lost 10, with 9 bases in between. CDR3 size: 12 residues. The germline gives CDR1 SEHNR, CDR2 FQNEAQ (reference sequence). CDR3 sequence: CASSKPRSPLHF. DNA for the CDR3: TGTGCCAGCAGCAAACCCCGGTCACCCCTCCACTTT. Using reference TRBV7-9 and TRBJ1-6 for the parts outside the CDR3, the full variable domain is DTGVSQNPRHKITKRGQNVTFRCDPISEHNRLYWYRQTLGQGPEFLTYFQNEAQLEKSRLLSDRFSAERPKGSFSTLEIQRTEQGDSAMYLCASSKPRSPLHFGNGTRLTVT.

The chain couples TRBV20-1 to TRBJ2-2; possibly TRBD1 for D (5 bases). The CDR3 length is 13 residues. Trimming removed 5 bases at V and 5 bases at J, with 12 bases between. Looked up from germline, CDR1 is DFQATT and CDR2 is SNEGSKA (reference sequence). CDR3 sequence (DNA): TGCAGTGCTGCCCAGGGTGGAACCGGGGAGCTGTTTTTT. Protein: CSAAQGGTGELFF.

V is TRBV27 and J is TRBJ1-1; 8 bases match TRBD1. Germline V gene sequence: CDR1 MNHEY, CDR2 SMNVEV (reference sequence). V dropped 8 bases and J dropped 8; count of bases not matched to a gene: 22. The CDR3 length is 17 residues. DNA of the CDR3: TGTGCCAGCGCAAAGAGCCCCCGACAGGGGCGAGGGTCAGAAGCTTTCTTT. Protein product: CASAKSPRQGRGSEAFF.

The rearrangement joins TRBV7-9 to TRBJ1-1, with D tentatively TRBD1 (6 bases). CDR3 length: 11 amino acids. Germline-derived CDR1 and CDR2 are SEHNR and FQNEAQ (reference sequence). Trimming took off 5 bases at V and 10 bases at J, with 11 bases between the two ends. This CDR3 reads CASSPTGPAFF. The CDR3 DNA is TGTGCCAGCAGCCCCACAGGGCCAGCTTTCTTT.